This is a list of T cell receptor beta chains from one sample in a study of PD-L1 blockade in urothelial cancer. Assay used: immunoSEQ multiplex PCR; TCRdb lists only in-frame clones, some missing. The sample comprises roughly 77,000 clones, about 83% of which are singletons, and approximately 9.2% rests with the top ten. The specimen was PBMCs, collected around atezolizumab (anti-PD-L1) treatment. The receptors stem from an older woman with urothelial cancer. Both conserved end residues are part of each CDR3. A D gene is named only where the DNA matches it firmly. Only some rows state a clone size, as once, few, many or a class for expanded clones.

CDR3 DNA	CDR3 protein	clone size	D gene	V gene	J gene
TGTGCCAGCTCCGGGCCTAGCGGGAGCACCGGGGAGCTGTTTTTT	CASSGPSGSTGELFF	once	TRBD2	TRBV4-2	TRBJ2-2
TGTGCCAGCAGCGTAGTGGGACAGGGGGCAGGAGCGGCCCGTGGAAAGACCTACGAGCAGTACTTC	CASSVVGQGAGAARGKTYEQYF	NA	TRBD1	TRBV9	TRBJ2-7
TGTGCCAGCAGCCCTGGACAGGGATATGGCTACACCTTC	CASSPGQGYGYTF	few	TRBD1	TRBV7-2	TRBJ1-2
TGTGCCAGCAGCTGGACGACAGGGGCCTACGAGCAGTACTTC	CASSWTTGAYEQYF	NA	TRBD1	TRBV7-2	TRBJ2-7
TGTGCCAGCGGAGAGGACAGGGGAGAGACCCAGTACTTC	CASGEDRGETQYF	NA	TRBD1	TRBV6-5	TRBJ2-5
TGTGCCAGCAGCCCTGGGACTAGCCGACACACAGATACGCAGTATTTT	CASSPGTSRHTDTQYF	NA	TRBD2	TRBV11-3	TRBJ2-3
TGTGCCAGCAGTTACGCAGGGGTTGGAGTCACTGAAGCTTTCTTT	CASSYAGVGVTEAFF	NA	NA	TRBV6-5	TRBJ1-1
TGTGCCAGCAGCCTAGGGTTAGGGTTCAGGGGCCAAGAGACCCAGTACTTC	CASSLGLGFRGQETQYF	NA	NA	TRBV9	TRBJ2-5
TGTGCCAGCAGCCCGGTGGGGGGATACGAGCAGTACTTC	CASSPVGGYEQYF	NA	NA	TRBV7-6	TRBJ2-7
TGTGCCAGCAACAAACAGGGGAACTATGGCTACACCTTC	CASNKQGNYGYTF	few	TRBD1	TRBV6-6	TRBJ1-2
TGTGCCAGCAGCCCTCACAGGGTTGAACAGCCCCAGCATTTT	CASSPHRVEQPQHF	NA	NA	TRBV7-9	TRBJ1-5
TGCAGCGTTAGCAGGGAGGGCTACGAGCAGTACTTC	CSVSREGYEQYF	few	TRBD2	TRBV29-1	TRBJ2-7